Listed here are 5 T cell receptor beta chains from one sample, sequenced in a study of blood T cell repertoires in COVID-19. Assay used: immunoSEQ multiplex PCR; TCRdb lists only in-frame clones, some missing. This sample yields about 110,000 clones, of which 69% are seen a single time; roughly 6% belongs to the top ten. The sequencing sample was made of peripheral blood. These receptors came from a man older than 75 with acute or convalescent COVID-19.

This chain links TRBV5-5 with TRBJ2-7; 10 bases agree with TRBD2. This CDR3 is 16 amino acids long. The germline V gene has CDR1 SGHKS and CDR2 YYEKEE (reference sequence). Losses at the gene ends were 0 bases for V and 5 bases for J; bases not matched to a gene: 8. The CDR3 nucleotides read TGTGCCAGCAGCTTGGCCGCTAGCGGGAGTCCCAACGAGCAGTACTTC. Its translation is CASSLAASGSPNEQYF.

The chain combines TRBV30 with TRBJ1-2; 8 bases match TRBD1. CDR1 and CDR2 from the germline V gene are GTSNPN and SVGIG (reference sequence). This CDR3 contains 16 residues. With V trimmed by 0 bases and J by 3 bases, 9 bases remained unmatched. The chain's CDR3 is CAWSVEQGARYYGYTF. Here the CDR3 DNA reads TGTGCCTGGAGTGTAGAGCAGGGGGCGCGTTACTATGGCTACACCTTC.

CDR3: CASSFPTGLAGSSYNEQFF. CDR3 nucleotides: TGTGCCAGCAGCTTCCCAACGGGACTAGCGGGGAGCTCCTACAATGAGCAGTTCTTC. The chain employs TRBV11-2 and TRBJ2-1; 13 bases map to TRBD2. The V segment lost 3 bases and the J segment 0 bases; nucleotides outside the gene matches: 8. The CDR3 is made up of 19 amino acids. Germline V CDR1 and CDR2: SGHAT, FQNNGV.

The chain is built from TRBV19 and TRBJ1-2; D call uncertain. The CDR3 length is 13 residues. CDR1 is LNHDA, CDR2 SQIVND, per germline (reference sequence). Trimming cost V 3 bases and J 6 bases, with 11 bases left between them. The CDR3 DNA follows: TGTGCCAGTAGTATGGCACAGCCCCATGGCTACACCTTC. Translated, it gives CASSMAQPHGYTF. The full variable domain, completed using reference TRBV19 and TRBJ1-2, is DGGITQSPKYLFRKEGQNVTLSCEQNLNHDAMYWYRQDPGQGLRLIYYSQIVNDFQKGDIAEGYSVSREKKESFPLTVTSAQKNPTAFYLCASSMAQPHGYTFGSGTRLTVV.

The chain employs TRBV28 and TRBJ1-5, with a possible D match to TRBD1 (6 bases). Germline CDR1 MDHEN, CDR2 SYDVKM. The V end lost 6 bases, the J end lost 4 bases, and 16 bases lay between the germline ends. The CDR3 is 15 residues long. The CDR3 nucleotides read TGTGCCAGCAGAATACCAGGGGTGGGGAATCAGCCCCAGCATTTT. This translates into CASRIPGVGNQPQHF. The complete variable domain, with remaining parts taken from reference TRBV28 and TRBJ1-5, reads DVKVTQSSRYLVKRTGEKVFLECVQDMDHENMFWYRQDPGLGLRLIYFSYDVKMKEKGDIPEGYSVSREKKERFSLILESASTNQTSMYLCASRIPGVGNQPQHFGDGTRLSIL.